These T cell receptor beta chains were read from a single sample in a study of T cell repertoires in cytomegalovirus infection. TCRdb independently ran MiXCR on the reads; one entry per CDR3 protein. Of 210,000 or so distinct CDR3 sequences listed, under 8.5% were seen once; the top ten hold more than 5.5%. Input material: PBMCs. These receptors all come from a human donor in good health (CMV status not recorded). Some clones in this sample may be carry-over from other donors' samples. CDR3s include the opening cysteine and the closing phenylalanine or tryptophan. The D gene is left open where the match is weak. The size entry is marked missing in some rows and otherwise reads once, few, many or a size class.

>TRBV7-2|TRBJ1-1|NA|many
CASSLGSMAMNTEAFF
TGTGCCAGCAGCTTAGGGTCCATGGCCATGAACACTGAAGCTTTCTTT
>TRBV19|TRBJ1-1|TRBD1|many
CASSIPQGAGTEAFF
TGTGCCAGTAGTATACCACAGGGGGCTGGCACTGAAGCTTTCTTT
>TRBV28|TRBJ1-1|TRBD1|many
CASSPTGTGITEAFF
TGTGCCAGCAGCCCCACCGGGACAGGGATCACTGAAGCTTTCTTT
>TRBV29-1|TRBJ1-5|TRBD1|many
CSVGGQSSNQPQHF
TGCAGCGTCGGGGGACAGAGTAGCAATCAGCCCCAGCATTTT
>TRBV6-5|TRBJ2-1|TRBD2|many
CASSFSGGAGEEQFF
TGTGCCAGCAGCTTTAGCGGGGGGGCCGGGGAGGAGCAGTTCTTC
>TRBV20-1|TRBJ2-1|TRBD2|once
CSASGLAGGHSYNEQFF
TGCAGTGCTAGCGGACTAGCGGGGGGCCACTCCTACAATGAGCAGTTCTTC
>TRBV20-1|TRBJ2-1|TRBD1|many
CSARGQGAFYEQFF
TGCAGTGCTAGGGGACAGGGGGCATTTTATGAGCAGTTCTTC
>TRBV6-5|TRBJ1-5|NA|many
CASSYSNPQAPGQPQHF
TGTGCCAGCAGTTACTCGAACCCCCAGGCGCCTGGTCAGCCCCAGCATTTT
>TRBV12-3/TRBV12-4|TRBJ2-1|NA|many
CASSQGPGNNEQFF
TGTGCCAGCAGCCAGGGACCCGGGAACAATGAGCAGTTCTTC
>TRBV20-1|TRBJ2-5|NA|NA
CSVRGALQETQYF
TGCAGTGTCCGCGGGGCCCTACAAGAGACCCAGTACTTC
>TRBV12-3/TRBV12-4|TRBJ1-5|NA|many
CASSWPGNQPQHF
TGTGCCAGCAGTTGGCCAGGGAATCAGCCCCAGCATTTT
>TRBV19|TRBJ2-2|NA|NA
CASSPGTLTGELFF
TGTGCCAGTAGTCCTGGGACACTCACCGGGGAGCTGTTTTTT
>TRBV6-6|TRBJ2-1|NA|NA
CASSQGRGNEQFF
TGTGCCAGCAGTCAGGGGCGGGGTAATGAGCAGTTCTTC
>TRBV28|TRBJ1-1|NA|many
CASGLRGPSTEAFF
TGTGCCAGCGGCCTTCGGGGGCCGAGCACTGAAGCTTTCTTT
>TRBV20-1|TRBJ1-2|NA|many
CSAGSTGRYGYTF
TGCAGTGCGGGGAGTACAGGTCGCTATGGCTACACCTTC
>TRBV28|TRBJ1-1|NA|many
CASRPRGVNTEAFF
TGTGCCAGCAGGCCACGTGGGGTGAACACTGAAGCTTTCTTT
>TRBV23-1|TRBJ2-3|TRBD1|few
CASTLRTGFTDTQYF
TGCGCCAGCACTCTTAGGACAGGGTTCACAGATACGCAGTATTTT
>TRBV30|TRBJ1-4|NA|NA
CAWSVGADPTNGKLFF
TGTGCCTGGAGTGTAGGCGCAGACCCAACTAATGGAAAACTGTTTTTT
>TRBV14|TRBJ2-1|NA|many
CASSPRTFGEQFF
TGTGCCAGCAGCCCACGGACATTCGGGGAGCAGTTCTTC
>TRBV14|TRBJ1-3|NA|many
CASSQDSGLGSGNTIYF
TGTGCCAGCAGCCAAGATTCGGGGCTCGGCTCTGGAAACACCATATATTTT
>TRBV19|TRBJ2-7|TRBD2|many
CASSIGTSGRYEQYF
TGTGCCAGTAGTATCGGGACTAGCGGGCGCTACGAGCAGTACTTC
>TRBV29-1|TRBJ2-5|TRBD2|NA
CSVVAGGLETQHF
TGCAGCGTTGTAGCGGGGGGGCTCGAGACCCAGCACTTC
>TRBV4-3|TRBJ1-1|NA|many
CASSQGVGRTEAFF
TGCGCCAGCAGCCAAGGGGTGGGGAGGACTGAAGCTTTCTTT
>TRBV10-3|TRBJ2-1|NA|many
CAISEGAGGEQFF
TGTGCCATCAGTGAGGGAGCGGGCGGTGAGCAGTTCTTC
>TRBV7-2|TRBJ1-1|TRBD1|many
CASSLEQGQGPKAFF
TGTGCCAGCAGCTTAGAGCAAGGACAGGGACCCAAGGCTTTCTTT
>TRBV20-1|TRBJ1-1|NA|NA
CSASRGGAGTEAFF
TGCAGTGCTTCCAGAGGGGGGGCCGGCACTGAAGCTTTCTTT
>TRBV7-3|TRBJ2-1|TRBD1|many
CASSLQGTGYNEQFF
TGTGCCAGCAGCCTCCAGGGGACAGGCTACAATGAGCAGTTCTTC
>TRBV7-2|TRBJ2-1|TRBD2|many
CASSPIQRTSGDNEQFF
TGTGCCAGCAGCCCGATTCAGCGGACTAGCGGGGACAATGAGCAGTTCTTC
>TRBV6-2/TRBV6-3|TRBJ2-1|TRBD2|many
CASSYFSGTSGGVSYNEQFF
TGTGCCAGCAGTTACTTCTCCGGGACTAGCGGGGGGGTTAGCTACAATGAGCAGTTCTTC
>TRBV28|TRBJ1-1|NA|NA
CASSLIAGATEAFF
TGTGCCAGCAGTTTAATTGCAGGGGCCACTGAAGCTTTCTTT
>TRBV28|TRBJ2-7|TRBD1|many
CASSPGQDYEQYF
TGTGCCAGCAGTCCTGGACAGGACTACGAGCAGTACTTC
>TRBV20-1|TRBJ2-5|NA|many
CSARAAGTQQETQYF
TGCAGTGCCCGCGCAGCCGGGACACAGCAAGAGACCCAGTACTTC
>TRBV2|TRBJ1-2|NA|many
CASQGGANYGYTF
TGTGCCAGCCAAGGAGGAGCTAACTATGGCTACACCTTC
>TRBV18|TRBJ2-3|NA|many
CASSPSLTDTQYF
TGTGCCAGCTCCCCTTCACTCACAGATACGCAGTATTTT
>TRBV11-3|TRBJ1-1|NA|many
CASSPGTQVVMNTEAFF
TGTGCCAGCAGCCCCGGGACGCAGGTCGTCATGAACACTGAAGCTTTCTTT
>TRBV29-1|TRBJ2-5|TRBD2|NA
CSVDVASGGSQETQYF
TGCAGCGTTGATGTGGCTAGCGGGGGGAGCCAAGAGACCCAGTACTTC
>TRBV7-2|TRBJ1-1|NA|many
CASSLVGAGLDTEAFF
TGTGCCAGCAGCTTAGTGGGAGCAGGGCTAGACACTGAAGCTTTCTTT
>TRBV6-2/TRBV6-3|TRBJ2-2|TRBD2|NA
CASSYPTSGGLNTGELFF
TGTGCCAGCAGTTACCCGACTAGCGGGGGCCTTAACACCGGGGAGCTGTTTTTT
>TRBV29-1|TRBJ1-2|NA|few
CSVGDGYTF
TGCAGCGTTGGGGATGGCTACACCTTC
>TRBV19|TRBJ1-1|NA|many
CASTPRQRTEAFF
TGTGCCAGTACCCCTCGACAGCGCACTGAAGCTTTCTTT
>TRBV28|TRBJ2-7|NA|NA
CASSFSVGQMNYEQYF
TGTGCCAGCAGTTTTTCCGTTGGACAGATGAACTACGAGCAGTACTTC
>TRBV7-2|TRBJ2-3|NA|many
CASSLVIDTQYF
TGTGCCAGCAGCTTAGTCATAGATACGCAGTATTTT
>TRBV7-2|TRBJ2-4|NA|many
CASSPGLAKNIQYF
TGTGCCAGCAGCCCAGGACTAGCCAAAAACATTCAGTACTTC
>TRBV12-3/TRBV12-4|TRBJ1-1|TRBD1|many
CASSHYPGQDTEAFF
TGTGCCAGCAGTCATTACCCGGGACAGGACACTGAAGCTTTCTTT
>TRBV19|TRBJ2-5|TRBD1|NA
CASRPLAGGGETQYF
TGTGCCAGTAGGCCGTTGGCAGGGGGCGGGGAGACCCAGTACTTC
>TRBV12-3/TRBV12-4|TRBJ2-3|TRBD2|many
CASSWTSGNTDTQYF
TGTGCCAGCAGTTGGACTAGCGGGAACACAGATACGCAGTATTTT